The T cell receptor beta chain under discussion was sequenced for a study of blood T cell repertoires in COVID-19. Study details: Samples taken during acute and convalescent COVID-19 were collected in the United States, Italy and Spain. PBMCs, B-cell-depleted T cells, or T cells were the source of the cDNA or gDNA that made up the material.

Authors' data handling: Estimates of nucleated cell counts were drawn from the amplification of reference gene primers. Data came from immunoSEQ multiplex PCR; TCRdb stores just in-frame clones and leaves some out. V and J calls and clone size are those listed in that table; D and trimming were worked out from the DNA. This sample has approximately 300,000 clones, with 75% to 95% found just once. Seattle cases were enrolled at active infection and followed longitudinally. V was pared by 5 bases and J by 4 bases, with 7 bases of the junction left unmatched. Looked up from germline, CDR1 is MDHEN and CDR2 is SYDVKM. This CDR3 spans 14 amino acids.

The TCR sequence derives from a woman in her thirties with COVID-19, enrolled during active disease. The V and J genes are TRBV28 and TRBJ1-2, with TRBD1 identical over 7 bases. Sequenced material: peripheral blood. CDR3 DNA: TGTGCCAGCAGTCCAGGGGACAGCCTCTATGGCTACACCTTC. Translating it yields CASSPGDSLYGYTF.